Each of the 13 T cell receptor beta chains below was sequenced from the same sample in a study of human T cells and chemical hapten exposure. TCRdb reprocessed the RACE reads with MiXCR, giving one entry per CDR3 protein. The repertoire holds 87,000 or so distinct CDR3 sequences, with approximately 9.9% as singletons. Time point specified: pre-sensitization, week 0. Treatment described: therapeutic diphenylcyclopropenone sensitization with weekly scalp DPC. The sequencing used whole blood, collected in connection with sensitization to the hapten diphenylcyclopropenone (DPC). These receptors were collected from a woman aged 40 to 50 with alopecia areata. Some clones in this sample may be carry-over from other donors' samples.

Many counts were recorded for this clonotype. The chain carries TRBV20-1 and TRBJ2-4; 11 nucleotides match TRBD2. J gave up 0 bases and V 6 bases, and 7 bases lay outside the gene matches. Looked up from germline, CDR1 is DFQATT and CDR2 is SNEGSKA (reference sequence). The CDR3 loop spans 16 amino acids. The CDR3 here is CSAMTGTSGAKNIQYF. In DNA, the CDR3 is TGCAGTGCCATGACCGGGACTAGCGGAGCCAAAAACATTCAGTACTTC.

This clonotype was recorded many times. The chain carries TRBV7-9 and TRBJ2-7; 7 bases align to TRBD1. The ends lost 5 bases at V and 5 bases at J; junction bases unmatched: 3. In germline, CDR1 is SEHNR, CDR2 FQNEAQ (reference sequence). The CDR3 covers 12 residues. The CDR3 region has the DNA TGTGCCAGCAGCCGAACAGGGGACGAGCAGTACTTC. This codes for CASSRTGDEQYF. The full variable domain, in which reference TRBV7-9 and TRBJ2-7 provide the parts outside the CDR3, is DTGVSQNPRHKITKRGQNVTFRCDPISEHNRLYWYRQTLGQGPEFLTYFQNEAQLEKSRLLSDRFSAERPKGSFSTLEIQRTEQGDSAMYLCASSRTGDEQYFGPGTRLTVT.

The V gene is TRBV19, the J gene TRBJ2-7, with TRBD2 identical over 7 bases. The V gene's germline CDR1 is LNHDA and CDR2 SQIVND (reference sequence). Trimming at V came to 9 bases and at J to 3 bases, leaving 14 bases not matched to a gene. The CDR3 totals 15 residues. The CDR3 nucleotides read TGTGCCAGCGCTATGGGCTCTCCGGGGGGCTACGAGCAGTACTTC. Its protein product is CASAMGSPGGYEQYF.

In this sample, this clonotype turned up a few times. V usage is TRBV28 and J usage is TRBJ1-4; a weak D match, TRBD1 (5 bases). The CDR3 is 17 residues long. V lost 6 bases and J lost 6, with 23 bases in between. Germline-derived CDR1 and CDR2 are MDHEN and SYDVKM. The CDR3 here is CASSPNRRGPHDEKLFF. CDR3 DNA sequence: TGTGCCAGCAGCCCCAATCGGAGGGGCCCGCACGATGAAAAACTGTTTTTT.

The chain combines TRBV6-6 with TRBJ2-1, with D uncertain. V gave up 7 bases and J gave up 7 bases, with 17 bases separating them. This CDR3 region has 14 residues. The germline gives CDR1 MNHNY, CDR2 SVGAGI (reference sequence). CDR3 region: CASTSLGYSNEQFF. CDR3 coding DNA: TGTGCCAGCACCTCCCTCGGGTATTCTAATGAGCAGTTCTTC.

The chain couples TRBV29-1 to TRBJ2-1, with 11 bases matching TRBD2. The junction had 8 bases not matched to a gene; V was cut back by 1 base and J by 0 bases. The CDR3 spans 18 residues. Germline values: CDR1 SQVTM, CDR2 ANQGSEA. DNA for the CDR3: TGCAGCGTTGAAGGCCTAGCGGGGGGCAGTACCTCCTACAATGAGCAGTTCTTC. This encodes CSVEGLAGGSTSYNEQFF.

Only a few counts were recorded for this clonotype. The rearrangement uses TRBV28 and TRBJ1-2; D is unresolved. Germline loops: CDR1 MDHEN, CDR2 SYDVKM. The CDR3 consists of 12 residues. V was trimmed by 2 bases and J by 8 bases, leaving 9 bases between them. DNA for the CDR3: TGTGCCAGCAGTTTAGATCTGAGCGGCTACACCTTC. Protein sequence: CASSLDLSGYTF.

Ten or more counts support this clonotype. V gene TRBV4-1 combines with J gene TRBJ1-5; TRBD1 matches 10 bases. CDR1 and CDR2 from the germline V gene are MGHRA and YSYEKL. With V trimmed by 1 base and J by 1 base, 4 bases remained unmatched. This CDR3 contains 17 residues. CDR3 amino acids: CASSQAPGQGSNQPQHF. DNA of the CDR3: TGCGCCAGCAGCCAAGCTCCGGGACAGGGGAGCAATCAGCCCCAGCATTTT.

V is TRBV4-1 and J is TRBJ2-4, with 8 bases fitting TRBD1. The CDR3 is 16 residues long. From germline, CDR1 is MGHRA and CDR2 YSYEKL. J was trimmed by 8 bases and V by 0 bases; bases with no gene match: 9. The CDR3 sequence is CASSQDYRGSEYIQYF. The CDR3 DNA is TGCGCCAGCAGCCAAGATTACAGGGGGAGTGAGTACATTCAGTACTTC.

This clonotype came up a few times. This sequence joins TRBV7-2 and TRBJ2-1; D is uncertain. Germline V CDR1 and CDR2: SGHTA, FQGNSA. The V and J ends lost 2 bases and 0 bases respectively, with 11 bases between them. This CDR3 region has 16 residues. This CDR3 is CASSLRRVSSYNEQFF. The CDR3 DNA follows: TGTGCCAGCAGCTTACGTAGGGTAAGCTCCTACAATGAGCAGTTCTTC.

This clonotype was seen a few times. The chain is built from TRBV29-1 and TRBJ2-7; no reliable D call. From germline, CDR1 is SQVTM and CDR2 ANQGSEA. Trimming pared 0 bases from V and 6 bases from J, leaving 12 bases between. This CDR3 is 13 amino acids long. CDR3 in DNA: TGCAGCGTTGAAGAGACCGTGCCCACCGAGCAGTACTTC. This codes for CSVEETVPTEQYF.

The table lists this clonotype with many counts. The chain joins TRBV11-2 to TRBJ2-7; D not certain. Trimming shortened V by 0 bases and J by 6 bases, and 15 bases separated the two germline ends. The V gene's germline CDR1 is SGHAT and CDR2 FQNNGV. This CDR3 contains 15 residues. The CDR3: CASSLDPVAVVEQYF. For the CDR3, the DNA is TGTGCCAGCAGCTTAGATCCTGTCGCCGTAGTCGAGCAGTACTTC.

This clonotype has only a few counts. This rearrangement joins TRBV4-1 to TRBJ1-5; D is uncertain. V was clipped by 1 base and J by 1 base, with 14 bases between them. The CDR3 runs 17 residues. CDR1 and CDR2 from the germline V gene are MGHRA and YSYEKL. Here the CDR3 DNA reads TGCGCCAGCAGCCAAGTCGATATGGGTTTGAGCAATCAGCCCCAGCATTTT. Residues: CASSQVDMGLSNQPQHF.